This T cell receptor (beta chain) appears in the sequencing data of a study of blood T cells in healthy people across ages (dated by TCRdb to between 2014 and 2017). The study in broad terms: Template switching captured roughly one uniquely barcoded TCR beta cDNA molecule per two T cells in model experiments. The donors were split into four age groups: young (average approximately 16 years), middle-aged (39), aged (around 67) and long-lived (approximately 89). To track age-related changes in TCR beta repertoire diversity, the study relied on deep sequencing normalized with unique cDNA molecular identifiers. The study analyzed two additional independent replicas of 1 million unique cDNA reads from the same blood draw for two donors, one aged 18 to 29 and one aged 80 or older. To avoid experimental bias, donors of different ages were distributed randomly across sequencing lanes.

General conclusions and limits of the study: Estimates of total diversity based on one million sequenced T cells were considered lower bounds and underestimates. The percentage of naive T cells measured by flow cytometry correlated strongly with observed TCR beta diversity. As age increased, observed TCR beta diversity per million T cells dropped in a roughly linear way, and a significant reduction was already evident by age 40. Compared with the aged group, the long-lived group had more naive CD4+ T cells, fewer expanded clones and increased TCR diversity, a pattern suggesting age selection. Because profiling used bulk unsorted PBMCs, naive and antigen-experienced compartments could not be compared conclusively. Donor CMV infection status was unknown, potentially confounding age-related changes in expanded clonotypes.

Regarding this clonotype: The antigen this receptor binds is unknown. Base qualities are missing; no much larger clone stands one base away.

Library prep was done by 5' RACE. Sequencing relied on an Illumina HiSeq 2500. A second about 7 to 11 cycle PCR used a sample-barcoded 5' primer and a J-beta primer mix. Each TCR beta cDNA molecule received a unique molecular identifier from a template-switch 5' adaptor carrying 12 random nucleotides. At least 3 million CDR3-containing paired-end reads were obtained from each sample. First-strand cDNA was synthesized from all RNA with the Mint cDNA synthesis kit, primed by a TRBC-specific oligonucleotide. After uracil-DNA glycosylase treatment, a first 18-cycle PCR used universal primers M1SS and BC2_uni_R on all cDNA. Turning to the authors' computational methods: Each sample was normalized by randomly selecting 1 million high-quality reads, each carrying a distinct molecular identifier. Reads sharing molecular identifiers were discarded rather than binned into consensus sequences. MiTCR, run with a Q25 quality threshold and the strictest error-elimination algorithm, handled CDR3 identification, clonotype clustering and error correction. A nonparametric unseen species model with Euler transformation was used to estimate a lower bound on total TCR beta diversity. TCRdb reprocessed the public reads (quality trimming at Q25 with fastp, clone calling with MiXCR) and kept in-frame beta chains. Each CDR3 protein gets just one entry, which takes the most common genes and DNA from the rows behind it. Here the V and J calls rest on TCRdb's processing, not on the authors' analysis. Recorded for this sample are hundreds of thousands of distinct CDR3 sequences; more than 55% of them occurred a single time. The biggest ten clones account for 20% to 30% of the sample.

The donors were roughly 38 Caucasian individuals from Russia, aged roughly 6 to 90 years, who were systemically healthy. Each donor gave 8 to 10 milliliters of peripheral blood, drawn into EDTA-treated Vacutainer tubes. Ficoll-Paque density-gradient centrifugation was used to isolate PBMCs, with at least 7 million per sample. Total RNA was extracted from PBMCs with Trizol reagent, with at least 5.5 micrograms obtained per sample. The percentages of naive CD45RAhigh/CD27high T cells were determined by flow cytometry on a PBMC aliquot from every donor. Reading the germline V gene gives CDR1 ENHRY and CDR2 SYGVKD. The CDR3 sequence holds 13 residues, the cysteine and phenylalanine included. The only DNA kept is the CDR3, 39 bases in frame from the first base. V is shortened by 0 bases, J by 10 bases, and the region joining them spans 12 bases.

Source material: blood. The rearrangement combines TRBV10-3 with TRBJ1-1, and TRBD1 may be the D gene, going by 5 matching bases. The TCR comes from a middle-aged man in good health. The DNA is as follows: TGTGCCATCAGTGAGTCTGGGGGGATTGGAGCTTTCTTT. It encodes CAISESGGIGAFF.